This T cell receptor beta chain was observed in a study of cytomegalovirus exposure and HLA in healthy donors. Study-wide results and caveats: With further analysis later on, most CMV-associated TCR beta chains appeared HLA-restricted. In a later analysis, TCR beta V- and J-gene trimming showed a link to a missense DCLRE1C variant.

About this clone itself: What it recognizes is unknown. This sample includes further DNA sequences coding for the same CDR3.

PCR primers comprised 60 Vbeta and 13 Jbeta primers. This table comes from immunoSEQ multiplex PCR, and its TCRdb copy is limited to in-frame clones, with some not included. The sample holds a few hundred thousand clones, approximately 80% seen once. The sequencing sample was made of PBMCs. This TCR came from a young woman in good health and CMV-seronegative.

The CDR3 protein is CASSTAELRTNEKLFF. The CDR3 DNA is TGCGCCAGCAGCACTGCGGAGCTTCGAACTAATGAAAAACTGTTTTTT. The rearrangement joins TRBV5-1 to TRBJ1-4; D remains ambiguous. The CDR3 spans 16 residues. Trimming pared 4 bases from V and 1 base from J, leaving 14 bases between. Germline assignment: CDR1 SGHRS and CDR2 YFSETQ. The full variable domain, completed using reference TRBV5-1 and TRBJ1-4, is KAGVTQTPRYLIKTRGQQVTLSCSPISGHRSVSWYQQTPGQGLQFLFEYFSETQRNKGNFPGRFSGRQFSNSRSEMNVSTLELGDSALYLCASSTAELRTNEKLFFGSGTQLSVL.